A selection of T cell receptor beta chains follows, all from one sample in a study of cytomegalovirus exposure and HLA in healthy donors. Profiling relied on immunoSEQ multiplex PCR, and the TCRdb table lists in-frame clones only, not all of them. The data show about 140,000 clones, 78% seen once. Sequenced: PBMCs. Receptors were obtained from a male donor in good health and CMV-seronegative. CDR3s include the opening cysteine and the closing phenylalanine or tryptophan. Fields, in order: D gene, V gene, clone size, J gene, CDR3 length, CDR3 DNA, CDR3 protein. A D gene is named only where the DNA matches it firmly. Clone size appears in some rows only: once, few, many, or a class for an expanded clone.

>TRBD2|TRBV6-1|-|TRBJ2-2|18
TGTGCCAGCAGTGAAGTTCCTGGAGGGACTAGCGGGGCCGGGGAGCTGTTTTTT
CASSEVPGGTSGAGELFF
>TRBD1|TRBV7-9|-|TRBJ1-3|17
TGTTCCAGCAGCTTAACACAGGGGGCGGCCTCTGGAAACACCATATATTTT
CSSSLTQGAASGNTIYF
>-|TRBV5-1|-|TRBJ1-2|15
TGCGCCAGCAGCTTGGCCCTCGCAGGAAACTATGGCTACACCTTC
CASSLALAGNYGYTF
>-|TRBV5-1|-|TRBJ2-7|15
TGCGCCAGCTCCATTCCCAGGGGTAGCTCCTACGAGCAGTACTTC
CASSIPRGSSYEQYF
>-|TRBV29-1|once|TRBJ2-1|17
TGCAGCGTTGAGGGGCGTGTTAGGGGGAGCTCCTACAATGAGCAGTTCTTC
CSVEGRVRGSSYNEQFF
>TRBD2|TRBV18|-|TRBJ2-1|14
TGTGCCAGCTCAGTAGCGGGGACGGGCGATGAGCAGTTCTTC
CASSVAGTGDEQFF
>-|TRBV10-3|-|TRBJ1-1|11
TGTGCCATCACTCGGGGGACTGAAGCTTTCTTT
CAITRGTEAFF
>TRBD2|TRBV18|-|TRBJ2-1|16
TGTGCCAGCTCACCACCGACTAGCGGGGTGAACAATGAGCAGTTCTTC
CASSPPTSGVNNEQFF
>TRBD2|TRBV6-5|-|TRBJ2-1|13
TGTGCCAGCAGAGCTAGCGGGGGGGCCGTGCAGTTCTTC
CASRASGGAVQFF
>-|TRBV29-1|-|TRBJ2-5|13
TGCAGCGGGGAGGAGACTTGGGGAGAGACCCAGTACTTC
CSGEETWGETQYF
>-|TRBV4-2|once|TRBJ1-2|15
TGTGCCAGCAGCCAAGATCCCGCGGCTAACTATGGCTACACCTTC
CASSQDPAANYGYTF
>TRBD1|TRBV5-4|once|TRBJ2-7|16
TGTGCCAGCAGCTCGGGACAGGCACAAATTTTATACGAGCAGTACTTC
CASSSGQAQILYEQYF
>-|TRBV5-1|-|TRBJ2-7|13
TGCGCCAGCGCCCTAGCGTCACCCTACGAGCAGTACTTC
CASALASPYEQYF
>TRBD1|TRBV4-2|-|TRBJ2-7|19
TGTGCCAGCAGCCAAGATTCGCGGTCTCCGGGACAGCTCCCCTACGAGCAGTACTTC
CASSQDSRSPGQLPYEQYF
>-|TRBV5-6|-|TRBJ2-6|16
TGTGCCAGCAGCTTGGGACAGACCAGTGGGGCCAACGTCCTGACTTTC
CASSLGQTSGANVLTF
>TRBD1|TRBV27|-|TRBJ1-4|17
TGTGCCAGCAGTTCCCTCACCCTGAGGACAGGGCGGGAAAAACTGTTTTTT
CASSSLTLRTGREKLFF
>-|TRBV4-1|-|TRBJ1-1|13
TGCGCCAGCAGCCAAACAGGACGGCGTGAAGCTTTCTTT
CASSQTGRREAFF
>TRBD1|TRBV2|-|TRBJ1-1|12
TGTGCCAGCACCCCGGGACAGGGGAAAGCTTTCTTT
CASTPGQGKAFF
>-|TRBV30|-|TRBJ2-7|11
TGTGCCTGGAGCCCTAGGGGCGAGCAGTACTTC
CAWSPRGEQYF
>-|TRBV5-4|-|TRBJ1-2|13
TGTGCCAGCAGCTTTGACAAGAACTATGGCTACACCTTC
CASSFDKNYGYTF
>TRBD1|TRBV5-1|-|TRBJ2-5|15
TGCGCCAGCAGCCAGAGTCCGACAGGGCCAGAGACCCAGTACTTC
CASSQSPTGPETQYF
>TRBD2|TRBV25-1|-|TRBJ2-1|15
TGTGCCAGCGGGGGACTAGCGGGAGGTGCAGATGAGCAGTTCTTC
CASGGLAGGADEQFF
>TRBD1|TRBV7-6|-|TRBJ2-1|20
TGTGCCAGCAGCTTAGCGAAAAAGGGGACAGGGAACTTGAATCGCAATGAGCAGTTCTTC
CASSLAKKGTGNLNRNEQFF
>-|TRBV5-5|-|TRBJ1-5|14
TGTGCCAGCAGCGCAGGTTTTAGCAATCAGCCCCAGCATTTT
CASSAGFSNQPQHF
>TRBD1|TRBV5-1|few|TRBJ1-5|16
TGCGCCAGCAGCGGCGACCAGGGGGCTAGCAATCAGCCCCAGCATTTT
CASSGDQGASNQPQHF
>TRBD1|TRBV7-9|once|TRBJ1-4|15
TGTGCCAGCAGCGGCTCGGACAGGGTGGCTGAAAAACTGTTTTTT
CASSGSDRVAEKLFF
>TRBD1|TRBV19|-|TRBJ2-7|15
TGTGCCAGTAGTCCCAGGGGGTTGGGCTCCTACGAGCAGTACTTC
CASSPRGLGSYEQYF
>TRBD2|TRBV5-4|-|TRBJ2-5|14
TGTGCCAGCAGCTCCCTAGCGGGTAGAGAGACCCAGTACTTC
CASSSLAGRETQYF
>TRBD2|TRBV5-1|-|TRBJ2-1|16
TGCGCCAGCACCCCTTACCTAGCGGGGAGAAACAATGAGCAGTTCTTC
CASTPYLAGRNNEQFF
>TRBD1|TRBV6-4|few|TRBJ2-5|13
TGTGCCAGCTCAACAGGGGGAGGAGAGACCCAGTACTTC
CASSTGGGETQYF
>-|TRBV5-4|-|TRBJ2-7|12
TGTGCCAGCAGCTCGGTATCTAAAGAGCAGTACTTC
CASSSVSKEQYF
>-|TRBV25-1|few|TRBJ1-6|15
TGTGCCAGCAGTGGCCTCGGACAGTTTAATTCACCCCTCCACTTT
CASSGLGQFNSPLHF
>TRBD1|TRBV7-8|-|TRBJ1-2|16
TGTGCCAGCAGCTTGGGGACAGTCCTAGTAGCCTATGGCTACACCTTC
CASSLGTVLVAYGYTF
>TRBD1|TRBV30|-|TRBJ1-1|12
TGTGCCTGGAGTATAGGGGGCTCTGAAGCTTTCTTT
CAWSIGGSEAFF
>TRBD1|TRBV9|-|TRBJ2-5|17
TGTGCCAGCAGCGCCCGCCCGGGACAGGGGGCGCAAGAGACCCAGTACTTC
CASSARPGQGAQETQYF
>TRBD2|TRBV27|few|TRBJ2-1|12
TGTGCCAGCAGTTCTAGCGGGAGTCAGCAGTTCTTC
CASSSSGSQQFF
>TRBD1|TRBV30|-|TRBJ2-7|15
TGTGCCTGGAGTGCGATCAGGGGGCCCTTTTACGAGCAGTACTTC
CAWSAIRGPFYEQYF
>TRBD1|TRBV6-5|-|TRBJ2-5|15
TGTGCCAGCAGTTACTCAGGGACAGGGAAAGAGACCCAGTACTTC
CASSYSGTGKETQYF
>-|TRBV7-9|-|TRBJ2-7|13
TGTGCCAGCAGCCCACGGTTTCCCTACGAGCAGTACTTC
CASSPRFPYEQYF
>TRBD2|TRBV5-4|once|TRBJ2-5|19
TGTGCCAGCAGCCCTACCTTACGCGGACTAGCGGGGGGTCAAGAGACCCAGTACTTC
CASSPTLRGLAGGQETQYF
>-|TRBV4-2|-|TRBJ2-5|15
TGTGCCAGCAGCCAAGGGTCCGGGGATCAAGAGACCCAGTACTTC
CASSQGSGDQETQYF
>TRBD2|TRBV18|-|TRBJ2-2|17
TGTGCCAGCTCTGGACTAGCGGGAGGCACGAACACCGGGGAGCTGTTTTTT
CASSGLAGGTNTGELFF
>-|TRBV18|-|TRBJ1-4|14
TGTGCCAGCTCACCACGAGACAGTAATGAAAAACTGTTTTTT
CASSPRDSNEKLFF
>-|TRBV19|few|TRBJ1-5|14
TGTGCCAGTAGCTGGGCCAGGGGTGATCAGCCCCAGCATTTT
CASSWARGDQPQHF
>-|TRBV5-1|once|TRBJ2-7|14
TGCGCCAGCAGCTCTGGACAGTTGACCTACGAGCAGTACTTC
CASSSGQLTYEQYF
>-|TRBV5-6|-|TRBJ2-2|18
TGTGCCAGCAGCTTGGCGTCAGGGGTCCTCTTCAACGCCGGGGAGCTGTTTTTT
CASSLASGVLFNAGELFF
>-|TRBV7-6|few|TRBJ2-7|14
TGTGCCAGCAGCCGCCTAGGGGAACTATCCGAGCAGTACTTC
CASSRLGELSEQYF
>TRBD2|TRBV11-3|-|TRBJ2-5|15
TGTGCCAGCAGCTCGGGGCTAGCGGGGGTCGAGACCCAGTACTTC
CASSSGLAGVETQYF
>-|TRBV15|-|TRBJ1-2|14
TGTGCCACCAGCAGAGATCGGCAATTAGCCGGCTACCCCTTC
CATSRDRQLAGYPF
>TRBD1|TRBV7-9|-|TRBJ2-4|19
TGTGCCAGCAGCCCCCCCCCGCGGACAGGGAGGTCGGCCAAAAACATTCAGTACTTC
CASSPPPRTGRSAKNIQYF
>TRBD1|TRBV10-3|-|TRBJ1-2|15
TGTGCCATCAGTGATGAAGGGGGCGGGAACTATGGCTACACCTTC
CAISDEGGGNYGYTF
>-|TRBV27|-|TRBJ2-5|15
TGTGCCAGCAGTTCCCCAGGGTTCGGGCAAGAGACCCAGTACTTC
CASSSPGFGQETQYF
>TRBD1|TRBV18|-|TRBJ2-5|13
TGTGCCAGCTCACCGGACAGGGCGGAGACCCAGTACTTC
CASSPDRAETQYF
>-|TRBV2|-|TRBJ1-5|13
TGTGCCAGCTGCCGACAGTTCAATCAGCCCCAGCATTTT
CASCRQFNQPQHF
>TRBD1|TRBV9|-|TRBJ2-7|14
TGTGCCAGCAGCCTAGACAGGGTATCGCGCGAGCAGTACTTC
CASSLDRVSREQYF
>TRBD1|TRBV6-5|few|TRBJ2-1|15
TGTGCCAGCAGTCCCGGACAGGCTGGGTACAATGAGCAGTTCTTC
CASSPGQAGYNEQFF
>-|TRBV9|-|TRBJ2-3|14
TGTGCCAGCAGCGTTCATGCGGTCGCAGATACGCAGTATTTT
CASSVHAVADTQYF
>-|TRBV28|-|TRBJ2-3|15
TGTGCCAGCAGTTCCCTTGGGGGGGGCACCGATACGCAGTATTTT
CASSSLGGGTDTQYF